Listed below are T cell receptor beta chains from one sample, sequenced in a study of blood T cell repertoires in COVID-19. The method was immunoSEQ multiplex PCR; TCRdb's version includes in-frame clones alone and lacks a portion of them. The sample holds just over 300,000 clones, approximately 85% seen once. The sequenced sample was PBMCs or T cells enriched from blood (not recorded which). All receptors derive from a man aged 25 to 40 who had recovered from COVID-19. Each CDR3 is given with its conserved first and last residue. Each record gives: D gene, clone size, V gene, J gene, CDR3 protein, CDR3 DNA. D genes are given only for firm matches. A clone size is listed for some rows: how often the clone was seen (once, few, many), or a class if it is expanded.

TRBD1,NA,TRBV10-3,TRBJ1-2,CAISGPPGQGDGYTF,TGTGCCATCAGCGGGCCCCCTGGACAGGGGGATGGCTACACCTTC
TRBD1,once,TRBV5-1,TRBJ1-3,CASSPGQAGNTIYF,TGCGCCAGCAGCCCTGGACAGGCGGGAAACACCATATATTTT
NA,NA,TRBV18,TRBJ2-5,CASSPLLSETQYF,TGTGCCAGCTCACCATTACTTTCAGAGACCCAGTACTTC
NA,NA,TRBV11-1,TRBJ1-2,CASSHPVSYGYTF,TGTGCCAGCAGCCACCCCGTGAGTTATGGCTACACCTTC
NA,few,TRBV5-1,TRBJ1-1,CASSFSGEMNTEAFF,TGCGCCAGCAGCTTTTCAGGGGAAATGAACACTGAAGCTTTCTTT
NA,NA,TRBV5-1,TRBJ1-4,CASREEWGVGKLFF,TGCGCCAGCAGGGAGGAATGGGGGGTCGGAAAACTGTTTTTT
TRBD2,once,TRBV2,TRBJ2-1,CASSARTSLNEQFF,TGTGCCAGCAGTGCTCGGACTAGCTTAAATGAGCAGTTCTTC
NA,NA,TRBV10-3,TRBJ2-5,CATGGTTRLETQYF,TGTGCCACCGGGGGGACAACAAGGTTAGAGACCCAGTACTTC
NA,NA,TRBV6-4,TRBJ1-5,CASSALHGQPQHF,TGTGCCAGCAGTGCCCTACACGGGCAGCCCCAGCATTTT
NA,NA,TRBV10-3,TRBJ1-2,CAISETSLAGDYGYTF,TGTGCCATCAGTGAGACCTCCCTGGCAGGGGACTATGGCTACACCTTC
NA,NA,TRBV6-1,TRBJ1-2,CASSEGGGYTF,TGTGCCAGCAGTGAGGGAGGTGGCTACACCTTC
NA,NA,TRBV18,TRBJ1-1,CASSPYGGARTEAFF,TGTGCCAGCTCACCTTACGGGGGGGCGCGGACTGAAGCTTTCTTT
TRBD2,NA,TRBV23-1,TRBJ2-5,CANTYSGGQETQYF,TGCGCCAACACCTATTCGGGGGGACAAGAGACCCAGTACTTC
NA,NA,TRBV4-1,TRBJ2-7,CASSRGGSSYEQYF,TGCGCCAGCAGCCGGGGGGGCTCTTCCTACGAGCAGTACTTC
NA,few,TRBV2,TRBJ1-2,CASRQLSRRGYTF,TGTGCCAGCAGGCAGCTGTCAAGGAGGGGCTACACCTTC
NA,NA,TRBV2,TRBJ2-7,CASSEVTWEQYF,TGTGCCAGCAGTGAAGTTACTTGGGAGCAGTACTTC
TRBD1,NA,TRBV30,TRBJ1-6,CAWRPQTGPSPLHF,TGTGCCTGGAGACCACAGACAGGGCCCTCACCCCTCCACTTT
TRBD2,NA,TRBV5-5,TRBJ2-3,CASSLLGAGGPTDTQYF,TGTGCCAGCAGCTTGTTAGGGGCGGGGGGGCCCACAGATACGCAGTATTTT
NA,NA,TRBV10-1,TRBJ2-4,CASSRTRQGDIQYF,TGCGCCAGCAGTAGGACCCGCCAAGGGGACATTCAGTACTTC
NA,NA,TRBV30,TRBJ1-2,CAWSGVVGGYTF,TGTGCCTGGAGCGGGGTCGTAGGTGGCTACACCTTC
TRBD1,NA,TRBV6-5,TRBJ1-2,CASTWTGLNNYGYTF,TGTGCCAGCACTTGGACAGGCCTTAATAACTATGGCTACACCTTC
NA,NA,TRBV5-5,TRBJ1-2,CASSFAGYGYTF,TGTGCCAGCAGCTTCGCGGGTTATGGCTACACCTTC
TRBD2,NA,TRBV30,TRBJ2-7,CAWSGEGTSSYEQYF,TGTGCCTGGAGTGGGGAGGGGACGAGCTCCTACGAGCAGTACTTC
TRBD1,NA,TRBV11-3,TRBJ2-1,CASSPRTGSFDEQFF,TGTGCCAGCAGCCCAAGGACAGGGAGCTTCGATGAGCAGTTCTTC
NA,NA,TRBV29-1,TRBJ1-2,CSVSSSGRPSNYGYTF,TGCAGCGTTTCGTCGTCAGGGCGCCCCTCTAACTATGGCTACACCTTC
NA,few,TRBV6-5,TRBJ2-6,CASSPTGSGANVLTF,TGTGCCAGCAGTCCCACAGGGTCTGGGGCCAACGTCCTGACTTTC
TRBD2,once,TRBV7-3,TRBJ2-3,CASRIRGEGDTQYF,TGTGCCAGCAGGATCCGAGGGGAGGGAGATACGCAGTATTTT
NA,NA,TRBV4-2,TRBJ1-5,CASSQDGQFNQPQHF,TGTGCCAGCAGCCAAGATGGCCAGTTCAATCAGCCCCAGCATTTT
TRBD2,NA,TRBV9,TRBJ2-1,CASGRTSGVGEQFF,TGTGCCAGCGGTAGGACTAGCGGGGTGGGTGAGCAGTTCTTC
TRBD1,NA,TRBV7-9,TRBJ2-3,CASSLLRLTGSTDTQYF,TGTGCCAGCAGCTTACTGAGGTTGACAGGGTCCACAGATACGCAGTATTTT
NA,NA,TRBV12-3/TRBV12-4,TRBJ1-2,CASSFALTVGYTF,TGTGCCAGCAGTTTTGCTCTTACTGTCGGCTACACCTTC
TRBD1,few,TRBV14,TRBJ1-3,CASSPPGQSGNTIYF,TGTGCCAGCAGCCCTCCGGGACAGTCTGGAAACACCATATATTTT
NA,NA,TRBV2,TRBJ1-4,CASSFDRFNEKLFF,TGTGCCAGCAGTTTTGACAGGTTTAATGAAAAACTGTTTTTT
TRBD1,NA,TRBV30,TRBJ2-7,CAWSANRGPTYEQYF,TGTGCCTGGAGCGCAAACAGGGGCCCTACCTACGAGCAGTACTTC
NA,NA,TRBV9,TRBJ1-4,CASSVGGGYPTNEKLFF,TGTGCCAGCAGCGTAGGGGGGGGGTACCCAACTAATGAAAAACTGTTTTTT
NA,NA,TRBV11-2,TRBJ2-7,CASSPRSGTHRLVQYF,TGTGCCAGCAGCCCCCGTTCCGGGACTCACCGGTTGGTGCAGTACTTC
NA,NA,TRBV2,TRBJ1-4,CASRTAEKLFF,TGTGCCAGCAGGACAGCTGAAAAACTGTTTTTT
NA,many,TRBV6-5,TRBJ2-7,CASSQDSTYEQYF,TGTGCCAGCAGCCAGGATAGTACCTACGAGCAGTACTTC
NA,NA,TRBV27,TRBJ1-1,CASRTGLTEAFF,TGTGCCAGCCGCACAGGGCTCACTGAAGCTTTCTTT
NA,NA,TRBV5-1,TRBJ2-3,CASSGNGRRVDTQYF,TGCGCCAGCAGCGGAAACGGCCGCCGGGTGGATACGCAGTATTTT
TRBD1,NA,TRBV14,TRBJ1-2,CASSSLRGLGGYTF,TGTGCCAGCAGCTCACTAAGGGGGCTGGGGGGCTACACCTTC
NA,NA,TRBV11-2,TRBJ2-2,CASSPTRELMNTGELFF,TGTGCCAGCAGCCCCACCCGGGAACTGATGAACACCGGGGAGCTGTTTTTT
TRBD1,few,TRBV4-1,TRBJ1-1,CASSQADRGPNTEAFF,TGCGCCAGCAGCCAAGCTGACAGGGGGCCGAACACTGAAGCTTTCTTT
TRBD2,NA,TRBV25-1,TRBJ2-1,CASSDLLAGGPNEQFF,TGTGCCAGCAGTGACCTCCTAGCGGGGGGGCCGAATGAGCAGTTCTTC
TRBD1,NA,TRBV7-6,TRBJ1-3,CASSPDRGTTGNTIYF,TGTGCCAGCAGCCCTGACAGGGGCACAACTGGAAACACCATATATTTT
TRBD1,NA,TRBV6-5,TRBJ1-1,CASSLDRDTEAFF,TGTGCCAGCAGCCTGGACAGGGACACTGAAGCTTTCTTT
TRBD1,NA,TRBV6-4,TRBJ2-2,CAGSAEGAAGELFF,TGTGCCGGCAGCGCCGAGGGGGCTGCCGGGGAGCTGTTTTTT
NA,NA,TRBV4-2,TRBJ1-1,CASSQEGANFAEAFF,TGTGCCAGCAGCCAAGAGGGGGCTAATTTTGCTGAAGCTTTCTTT
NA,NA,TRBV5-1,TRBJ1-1,CASSSRTSNTEAFF,TGCGCCAGCAGCTCACGAACATCGAACACTGAAGCTTTCTTT
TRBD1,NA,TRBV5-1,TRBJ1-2,CASSTSGTGVRGYTF,TGCGCCAGCAGCACTTCAGGGACAGGGGTACGGGGCTACACCTTC
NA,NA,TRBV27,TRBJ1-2,CASRSTGGGNYGYTF,TGTGCCAGCAGATCTACGGGAGGAGGTAACTATGGCTACACCTTC
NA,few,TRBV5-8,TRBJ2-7,CASSLSSQGHEQYF,TGTGCCAGCAGCTTGTCATCCCAGGGTCACGAGCAGTACTTC
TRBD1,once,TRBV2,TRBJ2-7,CASIRDRNYEQYF,TGTGCCAGCATCAGGGACAGGAACTACGAGCAGTACTTC
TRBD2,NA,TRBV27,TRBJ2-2,CATQTSFDTGELFF,TGTGCCACCCAGACTAGCTTTGACACCGGGGAGCTGTTTTTT